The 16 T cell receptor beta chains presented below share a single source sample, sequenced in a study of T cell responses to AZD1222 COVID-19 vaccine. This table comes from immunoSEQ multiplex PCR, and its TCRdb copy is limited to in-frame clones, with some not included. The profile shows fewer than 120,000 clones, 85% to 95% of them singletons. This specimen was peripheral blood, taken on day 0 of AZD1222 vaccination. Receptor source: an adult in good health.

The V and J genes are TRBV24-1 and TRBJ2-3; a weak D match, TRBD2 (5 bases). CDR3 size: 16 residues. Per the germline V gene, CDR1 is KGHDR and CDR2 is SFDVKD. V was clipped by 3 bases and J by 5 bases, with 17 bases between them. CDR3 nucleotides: TGTGCCACCAGTGATCAGGACTCCCCCTTAGGAGATACGCAGTATTTT. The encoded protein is CATSDQDSPLGDTQYF.

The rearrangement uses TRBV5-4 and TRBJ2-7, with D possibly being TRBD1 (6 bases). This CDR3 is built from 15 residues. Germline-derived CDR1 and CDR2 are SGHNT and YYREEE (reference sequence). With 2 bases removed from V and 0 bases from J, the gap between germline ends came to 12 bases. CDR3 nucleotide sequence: TGTGCCAGCAGCTTACCAGGGGCGGGCTCCTACGAGCAGTACTTC. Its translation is CASSLPGAGSYEQYF.

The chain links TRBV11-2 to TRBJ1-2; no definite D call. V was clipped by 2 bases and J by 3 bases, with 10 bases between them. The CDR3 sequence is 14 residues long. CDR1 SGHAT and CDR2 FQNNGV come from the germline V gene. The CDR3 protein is CASSLLWADYGYTF. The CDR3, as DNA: TGTGCCAGCAGCTTACTATGGGCGGACTATGGCTACACCTTC.

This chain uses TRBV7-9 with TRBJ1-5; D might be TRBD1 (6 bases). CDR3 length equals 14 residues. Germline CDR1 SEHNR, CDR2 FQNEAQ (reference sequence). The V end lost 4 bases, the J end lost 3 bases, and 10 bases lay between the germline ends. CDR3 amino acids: CASSSTGANQPQHF. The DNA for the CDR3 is TGTGCCAGCAGCTCGACAGGAGCCAATCAGCCCCAGCATTTT. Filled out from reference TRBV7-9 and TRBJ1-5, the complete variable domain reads DTGVSQNPRHKITKRGQNVTFRCDPISEHNRLYWYRQTLGQGPEFLTYFQNEAQLEKSRLLSDRFSAERPKGSFSTLEIQRTEQGDSAMYLCASSSTGANQPQHFGDGTRLSIL.

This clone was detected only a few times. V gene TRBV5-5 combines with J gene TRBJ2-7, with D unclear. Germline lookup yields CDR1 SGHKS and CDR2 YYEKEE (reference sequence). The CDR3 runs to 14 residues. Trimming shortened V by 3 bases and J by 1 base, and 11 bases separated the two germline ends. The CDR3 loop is CASSWGGLSYEQYF. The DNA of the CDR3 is TGTGCCAGCAGCTGGGGTGGGTTATCCTACGAGCAGTACTTC.

Here the CDR3 reads CASSLQRSGANVLTF. The CDR3 nucleotides read TGTGCCAGCAGCTTACAACGGTCTGGGGCCAACGTCCTGACTTTC. The J gene is TRBJ2-6, the V gene TRBV7-9; D remains ambiguous. The length of the CDR3 is 15 residues. CDR1 and CDR2 (germline): SEHNR, FQNEAQ (reference sequence). Trimming removed 2 bases at V and 1 base at J, with 6 bases between.

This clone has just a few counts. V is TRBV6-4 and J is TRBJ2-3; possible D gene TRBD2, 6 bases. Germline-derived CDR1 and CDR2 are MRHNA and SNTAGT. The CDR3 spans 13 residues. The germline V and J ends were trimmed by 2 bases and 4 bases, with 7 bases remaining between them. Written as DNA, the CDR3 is TGTGCCAGCAGTGACGGGGGGTCAGATACGCAGTATTTT. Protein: CASSDGGSDTQYF.

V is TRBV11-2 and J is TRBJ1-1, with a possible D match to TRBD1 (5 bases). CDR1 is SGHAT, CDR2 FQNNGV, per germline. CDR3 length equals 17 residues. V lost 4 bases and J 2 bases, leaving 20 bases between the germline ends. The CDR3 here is CASSSGTDQPYNTEAFF. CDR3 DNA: TGTGCCAGCAGCTCTGGGACGGACCAACCCTACAACACTGAAGCTTTCTTT.

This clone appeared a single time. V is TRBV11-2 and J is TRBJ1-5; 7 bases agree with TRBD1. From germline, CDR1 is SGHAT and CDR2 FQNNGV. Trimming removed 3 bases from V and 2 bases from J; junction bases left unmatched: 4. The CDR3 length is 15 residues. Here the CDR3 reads CASSLTGYGNQPQHF. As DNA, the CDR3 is TGTGCCAGCAGCTTGACAGGGTATGGCAATCAGCCCCAGCATTTT.

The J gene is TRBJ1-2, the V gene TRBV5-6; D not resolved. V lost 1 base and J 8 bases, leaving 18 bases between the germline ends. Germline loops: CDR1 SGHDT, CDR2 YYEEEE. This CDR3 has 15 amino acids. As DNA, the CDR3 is TGTGCCAGCAGCTTGCGGCAGGATAAGCCCTGGGGCTACACCTTC. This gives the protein CASSLRQDKPWGYTF.

The CDR3, as DNA: TGCGCCAGCAGCCAAGATCAGGGGGCGAGCTACGAGCAGTACTTC. Encoded protein: CASSQDQGASYEQYF. The chain is built from TRBV4-1 and TRBJ2-7; 8 bases agree with TRBD1. The CDR3 sequence is 15 residues long. CDR1 MGHRA and CDR2 YSYEKL come from the germline V gene. J was trimmed by 3 bases and V by 0 bases; bases with no gene match: 4.

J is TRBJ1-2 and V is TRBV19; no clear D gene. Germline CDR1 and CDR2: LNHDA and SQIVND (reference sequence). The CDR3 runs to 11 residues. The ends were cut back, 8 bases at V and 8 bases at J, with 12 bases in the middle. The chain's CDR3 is CASEKGIGYTF. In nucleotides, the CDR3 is TGTGCCAGTGAGAAGGGAATCGGCTACACCTTC.

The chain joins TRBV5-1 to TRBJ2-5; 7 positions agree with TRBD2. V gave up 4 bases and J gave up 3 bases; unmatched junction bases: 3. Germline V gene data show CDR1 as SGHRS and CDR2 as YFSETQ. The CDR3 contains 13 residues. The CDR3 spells CASSRGREETQYF. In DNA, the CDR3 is TGCGCCAGCAGCCGGGGGAGGGAAGAGACCCAGTACTTC. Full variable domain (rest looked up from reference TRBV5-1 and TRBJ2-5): KAGVTQTPRYLIKTRGQQVTLSCSPISGHRSVSWYQQTPGQGLQFLFEYFSETQRNKGNFPGRFSGRQFSNSRSEMNVSTLELGDSALYLCASSRGREETQYFGPGTRLLVL.

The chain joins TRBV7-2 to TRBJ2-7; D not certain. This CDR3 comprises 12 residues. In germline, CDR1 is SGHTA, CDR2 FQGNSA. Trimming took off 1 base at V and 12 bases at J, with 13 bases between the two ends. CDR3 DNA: TGTGCCAGCAGCTTAGGGTTTCGCGCCCTGTACTTC. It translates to CASSLGFRALYF.

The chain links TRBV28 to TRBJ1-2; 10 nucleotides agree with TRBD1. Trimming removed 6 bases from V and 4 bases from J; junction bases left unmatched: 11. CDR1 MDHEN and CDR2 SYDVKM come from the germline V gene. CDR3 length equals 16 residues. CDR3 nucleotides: TGTGCCAGCAGGACAGGGGGCGGCAGTGGGGGCTATGGCTACACCTTC. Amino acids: CASRTGGGSGGYGYTF.

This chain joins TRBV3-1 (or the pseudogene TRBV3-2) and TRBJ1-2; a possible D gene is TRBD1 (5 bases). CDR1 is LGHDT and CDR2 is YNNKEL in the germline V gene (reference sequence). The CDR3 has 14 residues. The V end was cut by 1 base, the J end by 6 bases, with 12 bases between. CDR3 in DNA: TGTGCCAGCAGCCAAGCGGGACCGGGGGATGGCTACACCTTC. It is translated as CASSQAGPGDGYTF.